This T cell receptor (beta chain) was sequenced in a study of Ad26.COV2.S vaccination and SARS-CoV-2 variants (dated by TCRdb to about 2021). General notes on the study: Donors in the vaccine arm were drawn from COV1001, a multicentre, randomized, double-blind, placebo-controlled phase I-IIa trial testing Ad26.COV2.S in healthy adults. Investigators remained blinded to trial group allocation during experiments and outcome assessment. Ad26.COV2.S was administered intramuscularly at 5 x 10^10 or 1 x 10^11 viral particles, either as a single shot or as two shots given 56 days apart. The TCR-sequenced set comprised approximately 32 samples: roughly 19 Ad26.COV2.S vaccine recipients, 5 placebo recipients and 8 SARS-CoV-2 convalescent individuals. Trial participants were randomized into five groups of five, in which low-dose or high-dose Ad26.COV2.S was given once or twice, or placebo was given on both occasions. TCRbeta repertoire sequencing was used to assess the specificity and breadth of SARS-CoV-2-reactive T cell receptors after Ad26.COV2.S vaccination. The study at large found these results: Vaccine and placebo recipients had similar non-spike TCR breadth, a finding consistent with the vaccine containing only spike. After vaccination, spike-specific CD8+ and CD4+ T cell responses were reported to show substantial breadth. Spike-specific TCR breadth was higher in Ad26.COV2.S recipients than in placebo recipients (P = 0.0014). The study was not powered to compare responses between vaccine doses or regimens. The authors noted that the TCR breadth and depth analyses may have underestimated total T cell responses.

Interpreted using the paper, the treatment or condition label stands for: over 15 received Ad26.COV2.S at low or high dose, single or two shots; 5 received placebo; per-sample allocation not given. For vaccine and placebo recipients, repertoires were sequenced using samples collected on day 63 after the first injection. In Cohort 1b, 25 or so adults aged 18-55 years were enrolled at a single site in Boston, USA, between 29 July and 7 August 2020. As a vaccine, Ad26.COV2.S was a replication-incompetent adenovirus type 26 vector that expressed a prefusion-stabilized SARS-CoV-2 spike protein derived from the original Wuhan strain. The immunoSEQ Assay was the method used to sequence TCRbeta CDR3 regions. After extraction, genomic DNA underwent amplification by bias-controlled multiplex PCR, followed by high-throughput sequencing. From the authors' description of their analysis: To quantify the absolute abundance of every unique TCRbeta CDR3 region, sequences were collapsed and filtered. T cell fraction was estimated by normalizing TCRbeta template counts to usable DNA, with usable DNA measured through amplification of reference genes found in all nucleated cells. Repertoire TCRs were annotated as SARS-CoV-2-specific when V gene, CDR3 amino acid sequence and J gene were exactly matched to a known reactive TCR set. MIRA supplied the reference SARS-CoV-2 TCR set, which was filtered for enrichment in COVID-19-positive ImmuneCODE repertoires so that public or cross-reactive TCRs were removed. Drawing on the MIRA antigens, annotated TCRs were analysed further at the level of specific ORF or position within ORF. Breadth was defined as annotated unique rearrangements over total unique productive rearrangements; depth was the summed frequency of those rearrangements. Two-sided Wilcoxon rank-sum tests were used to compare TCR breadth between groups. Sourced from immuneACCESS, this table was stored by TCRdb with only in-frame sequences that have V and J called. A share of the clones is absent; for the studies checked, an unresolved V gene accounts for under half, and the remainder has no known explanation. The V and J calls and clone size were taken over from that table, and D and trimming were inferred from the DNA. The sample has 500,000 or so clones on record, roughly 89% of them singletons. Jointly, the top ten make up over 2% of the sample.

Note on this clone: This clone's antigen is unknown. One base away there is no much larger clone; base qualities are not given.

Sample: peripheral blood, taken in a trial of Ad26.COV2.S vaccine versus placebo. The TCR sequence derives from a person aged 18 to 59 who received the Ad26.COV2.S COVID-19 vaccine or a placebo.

The DNA sequence follows: TGTGCCAGCACCAGACCACAGGGTTTCACTGAAGCTTTCTTT. This sequence encodes CASTRPQGFTEAFF. In this chain, TRBV7-9 is recombined with TRBJ1-1; TRBD1 is possibly the D segment (6 matching bases). Via the germline V gene (reference sequence), CDR1 is SEHNR and CDR2 FQNEAQ. The germline ends are 16 bases apart after V is trimmed by 7 bases and J by 4 bases. The CDR3 runs 14 amino acids, cysteine and phenylalanine included. The retained sequence is limited to the CDR3, 42 bases, with the frame set at the first base.